A selection of T cell receptor beta chains follows, all from one sample in a study of cytomegalovirus exposure and HLA in healthy donors. Profiling relied on immunoSEQ multiplex PCR, and the TCRdb table lists in-frame clones only, not all of them. The table shows some 130,000 clones, with about 80% occurring only once. Sequenced material: PBMCs. Receptor source: a human donor in good health. CDR3s include the opening cysteine and the closing phenylalanine or tryptophan. Each record gives: V gene, D gene, clone size, J gene, CDR3 DNA, CDR3 protein. A D gene is named only where the DNA matches it firmly. Clone size, where shown, is once, few, many, or a class for clones that have expanded.

V gene: TRBV10-3; D gene: TRBD1; clone size: -; J gene: TRBJ1-1; CDR3 DNA: TGTGCCAGCCACTTTACAGGGGGGCCAACTGAAGCTTTCTTT; CDR3 protein: CASHFTGGPTEAFF
V gene: TRBV28; D gene: -; clone size: -; J gene: TRBJ1-2; CDR3 DNA: TGTGCCAGCCGAATGGGGCTGACCCACTATGGCTACACCTTC; CDR3 protein: CASRMGLTHYGYTF
V gene: TRBV11-2; D gene: -; clone size: -; J gene: TRBJ1-1; CDR3 DNA: TGTGCCAGCAGCTTTAAACAGGGCGTTAACACTGAAGCTTTCTTT; CDR3 protein: CASSFKQGVNTEAFF
V gene: TRBV6-1; D gene: -; clone size: -; J gene: TRBJ2-7; CDR3 DNA: TGTGCCAGCAGTTATGCCAGGGGTTTTGACGAGCAGTACTTC; CDR3 protein: CASSYARGFDEQYF
V gene: TRBV10-2; D gene: TRBD1; clone size: -; J gene: TRBJ1-5; CDR3 DNA: TGCGCCGCTCAGGGGGCAGGGCAAAATCAGCCCCAGCATTTT; CDR3 protein: CAAQGAGQNQPQHF
V gene: TRBV2; D gene: TRBD2; clone size: once; J gene: TRBJ2-1; CDR3 DNA: TGTGCCAGCAAACGGGGGGTCCCCAATGAGCAGTTCTTC; CDR3 protein: CASKRGVPNEQFF
V gene: TRBV7-2; D gene: TRBD1; clone size: -; J gene: TRBJ2-7; CDR3 DNA: TGTGCCAGCAGCTGGAGAGAACAGGGGGCAGGCGAGCAGTACTTC; CDR3 protein: CASSWREQGAGEQYF
V gene: TRBV4-1; D gene: -; clone size: few; J gene: TRBJ2-7; CDR3 DNA: TGCGCCAGCAGCCTGGGACGGGAGACCTACGAGCAGTACTTC; CDR3 protein: CASSLGRETYEQYF
V gene: TRBV21-1; D gene: -; clone size: -; J gene: TRBJ2-7; CDR3 DNA: TGTGCCAGCAGCGACCGGGACAGGGATCGCGAGCAGTACTTC; CDR3 protein: CASSDRDRDREQYF
V gene: TRBV7-2; D gene: TRBD2; clone size: -; J gene: TRBJ2-5; CDR3 DNA: TGTGCCAGCAGCTTAGCGCTGCTAGCGGGGGGACTCCAAGAGACCCAGTACTTC; CDR3 protein: CASSLALLAGGLQETQYF
V gene: TRBV6-5; D gene: -; clone size: -; J gene: TRBJ1-3; CDR3 DNA: TGTGCCAGCAGTTACTCTGGGGGAGGCACCATATATTTT; CDR3 protein: CASSYSGGGTIYF
V gene: TRBV6-1; D gene: TRBD1; clone size: -; J gene: TRBJ2-3; CDR3 DNA: TGTGCCAGCAGTGCTCGGGACAGGGGCAGCACAGATACGCAGTATTTT; CDR3 protein: CASSARDRGSTDTQYF
V gene: TRBV1; D gene: -; clone size: -; J gene: TRBJ2-2; CDR3 DNA: TGCACCAGCAGCCAGCCGGGACTAGCGGGGGAGAAGAACACCGGGGAGCTGTTTTTT; CDR3 protein: CTSSQPGLAGEKNTGELFF
V gene: TRBV6-5; D gene: -; clone size: -; J gene: TRBJ1-2; CDR3 DNA: TGTGCCAGCAGTTACCCGCCGTGGCGGGCGCTTGGCTACACCTTC; CDR3 protein: CASSYPPWRALGYTF
V gene: TRBV10-3; D gene: -; clone size: -; J gene: TRBJ2-3; CDR3 DNA: TGTGCCATCAGTGAAGGGGGGGCGACGGATACGCAGTATTTT; CDR3 protein: CAISEGGATDTQYF
V gene: TRBV7-6; D gene: -; clone size: -; J gene: TRBJ2-7; CDR3 DNA: TGTGCCAGCAGCTTAGCCTGGAACAGCTACGAGCAGTACTTC; CDR3 protein: CASSLAWNSYEQYF
V gene: TRBV4-3; D gene: -; clone size: -; J gene: TRBJ1-1; CDR3 DNA: TGCGCCAGCAGCCAGGGGGGGAGGAACACTGAAGCTTTCTTT; CDR3 protein: CASSQGGRNTEAFF
V gene: TRBV11-2; D gene: TRBD1; clone size: -; J gene: TRBJ1-6; CDR3 DNA: TGTGCCAGCAGCCTCCGGGACAGTGGCTCACCCCTCCACTTT; CDR3 protein: CASSLRDSGSPLHF
V gene: TRBV5-1; D gene: -; clone size: -; J gene: TRBJ2-1; CDR3 DNA: TGCGCCAGCAGCTTGGCGGGGGACTCCTACAATGAGCAGTTCTTC; CDR3 protein: CASSLAGDSYNEQFF
V gene: TRBV4-1; D gene: TRBD1; clone size: few; J gene: TRBJ1-5; CDR3 DNA: TGCGCCAGCAGTTCCGGGACAGGCAATCAGCCCCAGCATTTT; CDR3 protein: CASSSGTGNQPQHF